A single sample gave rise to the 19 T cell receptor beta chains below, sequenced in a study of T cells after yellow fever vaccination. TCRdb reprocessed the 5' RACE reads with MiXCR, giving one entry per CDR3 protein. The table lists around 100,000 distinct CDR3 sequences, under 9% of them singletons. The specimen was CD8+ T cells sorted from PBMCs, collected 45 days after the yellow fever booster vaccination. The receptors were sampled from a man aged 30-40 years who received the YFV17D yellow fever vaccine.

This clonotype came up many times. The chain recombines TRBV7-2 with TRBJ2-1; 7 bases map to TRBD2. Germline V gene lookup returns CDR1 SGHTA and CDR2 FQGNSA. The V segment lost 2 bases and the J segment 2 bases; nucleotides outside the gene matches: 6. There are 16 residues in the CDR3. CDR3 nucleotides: TGTGCCAGCAGCTTATTCAGGAGCGGGACCTACAATGAGCAGTTCTTC. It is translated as CASSLFRSGTYNEQFF. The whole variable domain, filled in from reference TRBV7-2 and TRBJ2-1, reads GAGVSQSPSNKVTEKGKDVELRCDPISGHTALYWYRQSLGQGLEFLIYFQGNSAPDKSGLPSDRFSAERTGGSVSTLTIQRTQQEDSAVYLCASSLFRSGTYNEQFFGPGTRLTVL.

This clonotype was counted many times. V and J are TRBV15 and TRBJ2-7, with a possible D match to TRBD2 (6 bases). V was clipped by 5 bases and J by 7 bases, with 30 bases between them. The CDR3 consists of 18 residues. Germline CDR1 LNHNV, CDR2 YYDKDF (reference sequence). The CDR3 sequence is CATSRILVAGPLRLEQYF. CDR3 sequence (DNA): TGTGCCACCAGCCGCATCCTTGTGGCGGGGCCTCTCCGACTTGAGCAGTACTTC.

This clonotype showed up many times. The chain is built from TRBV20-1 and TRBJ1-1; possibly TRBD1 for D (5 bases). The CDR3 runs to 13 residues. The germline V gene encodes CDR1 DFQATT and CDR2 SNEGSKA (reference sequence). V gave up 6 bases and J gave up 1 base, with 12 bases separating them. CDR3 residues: CSAEQEGNTEAFF. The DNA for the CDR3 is TGCAGTGCCGAACAGGAGGGGAACACTGAAGCTTTCTTT.

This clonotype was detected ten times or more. The CDR3: CASWTGGSYNEQFF. The CDR3 coding sequence is TGTGCCAGTTGGACAGGGGGATCCTACAATGAGCAGTTCTTC. This chain joins TRBV6-2 or TRBV6-3 and TRBJ2-1; 10 bases are shared with TRBD1. CDR3 size: 14 residues. Germline CDR1 and CDR2: MNHEY and SVGEGT. J gave up 1 base and V 9 bases, and 3 bases lay outside the gene matches.

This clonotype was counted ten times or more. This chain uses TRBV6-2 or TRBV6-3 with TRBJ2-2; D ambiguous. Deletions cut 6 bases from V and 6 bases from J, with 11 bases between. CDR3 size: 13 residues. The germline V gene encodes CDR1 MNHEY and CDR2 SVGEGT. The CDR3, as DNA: TGTGCCAGCAGAAATCAAGGCCCCGGGGAGCTGTTTTTT. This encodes CASRNQGPGELFF.

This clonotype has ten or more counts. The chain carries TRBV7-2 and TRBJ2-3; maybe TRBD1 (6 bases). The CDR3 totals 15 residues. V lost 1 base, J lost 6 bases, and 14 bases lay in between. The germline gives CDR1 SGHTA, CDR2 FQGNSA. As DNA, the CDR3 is TGTGCCAGCAGCTTAGATATGGGGGCCGGGGATACGCAGTATTTT. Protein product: CASSLDMGAGDTQYF.

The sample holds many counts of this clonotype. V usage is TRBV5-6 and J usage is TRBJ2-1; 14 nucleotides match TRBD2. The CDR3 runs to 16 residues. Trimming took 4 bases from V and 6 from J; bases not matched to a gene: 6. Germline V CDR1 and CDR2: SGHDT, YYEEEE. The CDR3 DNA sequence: TGTGCCAGCAGCGAGGGACTAGCGGGAGTGGTCAATGAGCAGTTCTTC. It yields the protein CASSEGLAGVVNEQFF.

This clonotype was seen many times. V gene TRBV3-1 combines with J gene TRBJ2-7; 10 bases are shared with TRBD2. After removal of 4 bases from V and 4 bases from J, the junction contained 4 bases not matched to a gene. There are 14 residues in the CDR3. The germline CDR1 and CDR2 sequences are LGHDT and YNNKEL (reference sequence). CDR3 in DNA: TGTGCCAGCAGCCCGGGACTAGCGAGTTACGAGCAGTACTTC. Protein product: CASSPGLASYEQYF.

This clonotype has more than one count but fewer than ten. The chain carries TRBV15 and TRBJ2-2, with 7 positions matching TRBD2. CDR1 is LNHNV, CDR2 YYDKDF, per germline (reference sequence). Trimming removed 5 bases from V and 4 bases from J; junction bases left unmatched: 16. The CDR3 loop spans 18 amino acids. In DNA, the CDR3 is TGTGCCACCAGCCGCGATTTGGCGGGAGACGGGGCCACCGGGGAGCTGTTTTTT. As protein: CATSRDLAGDGATGELFF.

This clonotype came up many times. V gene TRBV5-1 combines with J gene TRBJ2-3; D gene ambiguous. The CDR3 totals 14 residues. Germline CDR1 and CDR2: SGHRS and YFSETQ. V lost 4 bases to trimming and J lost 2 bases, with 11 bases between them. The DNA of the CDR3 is TGCGCCAGCAGCACACTAAATTTCACAGATACGCAGTATTTT. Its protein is CASSTLNFTDTQYF.

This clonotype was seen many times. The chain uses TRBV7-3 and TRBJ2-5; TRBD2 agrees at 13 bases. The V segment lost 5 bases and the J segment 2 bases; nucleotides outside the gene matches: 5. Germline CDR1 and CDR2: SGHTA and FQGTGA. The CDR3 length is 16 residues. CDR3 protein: CASSPGLAGDQETQYF. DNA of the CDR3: TGTGCCAGCAGCCCAGGACTAGCGGGAGATCAAGAGACCCAGTACTTC.

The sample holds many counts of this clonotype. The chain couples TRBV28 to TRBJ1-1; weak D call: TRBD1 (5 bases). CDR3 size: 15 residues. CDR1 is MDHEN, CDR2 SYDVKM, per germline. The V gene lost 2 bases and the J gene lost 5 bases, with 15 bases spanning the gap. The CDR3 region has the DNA TGTGCCAGCAGTTTAAGTCCCCAGGGACGGACTGAAGCTTTCTTT. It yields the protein CASSLSPQGRTEAFF.

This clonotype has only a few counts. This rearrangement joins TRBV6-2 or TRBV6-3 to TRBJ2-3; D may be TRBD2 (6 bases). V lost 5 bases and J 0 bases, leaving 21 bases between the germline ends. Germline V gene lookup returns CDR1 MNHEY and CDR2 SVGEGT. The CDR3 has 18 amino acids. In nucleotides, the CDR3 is TGTGCCAGCAGTCCCGAGGAGCGGGCCAACCCTAGCACAGATACGCAGTATTTT. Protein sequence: CASSPEERANPSTDTQYF.

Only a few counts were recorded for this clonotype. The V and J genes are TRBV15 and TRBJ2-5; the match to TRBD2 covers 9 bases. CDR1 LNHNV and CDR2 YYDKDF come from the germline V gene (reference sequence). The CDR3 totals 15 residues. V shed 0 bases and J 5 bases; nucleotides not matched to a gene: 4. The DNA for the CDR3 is TGTGCCACCAGCAGAGAGCGGGGGGGGAGGGAGACCCAGTACTTC. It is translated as CATSRERGGRETQYF.

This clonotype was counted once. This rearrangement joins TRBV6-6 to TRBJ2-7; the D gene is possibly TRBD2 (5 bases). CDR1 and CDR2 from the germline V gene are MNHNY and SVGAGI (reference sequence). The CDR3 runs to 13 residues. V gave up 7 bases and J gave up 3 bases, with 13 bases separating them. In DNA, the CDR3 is TGTGCCAGCACGGGGAGCGGCGACTACGAGCAGTACTTC. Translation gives CASTGSGDYEQYF.

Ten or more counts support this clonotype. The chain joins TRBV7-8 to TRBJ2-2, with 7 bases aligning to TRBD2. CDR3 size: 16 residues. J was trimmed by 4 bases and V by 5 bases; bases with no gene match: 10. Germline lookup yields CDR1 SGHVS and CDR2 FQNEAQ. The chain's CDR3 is CASSEQGGTSTGELFF. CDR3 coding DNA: TGTGCCAGCAGCGAGCAGGGAGGGACTTCCACCGGGGAGCTGTTTTTT.

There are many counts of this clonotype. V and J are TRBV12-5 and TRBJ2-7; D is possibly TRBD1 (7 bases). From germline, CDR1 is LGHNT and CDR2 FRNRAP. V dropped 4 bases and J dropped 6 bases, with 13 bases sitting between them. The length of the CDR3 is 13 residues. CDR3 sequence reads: CASGSPRGVEQYF. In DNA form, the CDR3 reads TGTGCTAGTGGTTCCCCCAGGGGGGTCGAGCAGTACTTC.

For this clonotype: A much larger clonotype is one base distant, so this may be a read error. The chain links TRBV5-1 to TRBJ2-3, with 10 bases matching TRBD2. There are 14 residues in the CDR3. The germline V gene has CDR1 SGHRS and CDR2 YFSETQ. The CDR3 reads CTKTSGRVEDTQYF. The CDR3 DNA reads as TGCACCAAAACGAGCGGGAGGGTCGAAGATACGCAGTATTTT.

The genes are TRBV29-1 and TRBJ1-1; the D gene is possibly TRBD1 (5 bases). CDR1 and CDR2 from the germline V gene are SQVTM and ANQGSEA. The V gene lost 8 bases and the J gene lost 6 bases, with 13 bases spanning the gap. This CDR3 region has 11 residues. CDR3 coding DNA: TGCAGCAAAATATGGGGCTCTGAAGCTTTCTTT. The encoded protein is CSKIWGSEAFF.